Below, 9 T cell receptor beta chains from the same sample are listed, as sequenced in a study of T cells after yellow fever vaccination. Each CDR3 protein gets one entry after TCRdb re-called the 5' RACE reads with MiXCR. The profile shows roughly 120,000 distinct CDR3 sequences, 8.4% of them singletons. This specimen was CD8+ T cells sorted from PBMCs, taken 45 days after the yellow fever booster vaccination. The receptors were gathered from a man aged 25-45 years who received the YFV17D yellow fever vaccine.

This clonotype has at least ten counts. The rearrangement uses TRBV7-2 and TRBJ2-7, with TRBD1 matching over 9 bases. The CDR3 contains 12 residues. Germline values: CDR1 SGHTA, CDR2 FQGNSA. J was trimmed by 7 bases and V by 4 bases; bases with no gene match: 2. This CDR3 is CASSWGQGEQYF. CDR3 DNA: TGTGCCAGCAGCTGGGGACAGGGAGAGCAGTACTTC.

Ten or more counts support this clonotype. This chain's CDR3 is CASSSGRDFSYEQYF. CDR3 in DNA: TGTGCCAGCAGTAGTGGGCGGGACTTCTCCTACGAGCAGTACTTC. The gene calls are TRBV7-6 and TRBJ2-7, with D possibly matching TRBD2 (6 bases). Trimming shortened V by 6 bases and J by 0 bases, and 15 bases separated the two germline ends. CDR1 and CDR2 from the germline V gene are SGHVS and FNYEAQ. The CDR3 has 15 residues. Filled out from reference TRBV7-6 and TRBJ2-7, the complete variable domain reads GAGVSQSPRYKVTKRGQDVALRCDPISGHVSLYWYRQALGQGPEFLTYFNYEAQQDKSGLPNDRFSAERPEGSISTLTIQRTEQRDSAMYRCASSSGRDFSYEQYFGPGTRLTVT.

This clonotype was recorded many times. V and J are TRBV12-3 or TRBV12-4 and TRBJ2-1; no reliable D call. This CDR3 region has 12 residues. V was clipped by 6 bases and J by 7 bases, with 10 bases between them. The CDR3 sequence: CASSVSRNEQFF. The DNA for the CDR3 is TGTGCCAGCAGCGTATCTAGAAATGAGCAGTTCTTC.

The table lists this clonotype with many counts. The V call is TRBV11-2, the J call TRBJ2-3, with 9 bases that match TRBD2. V was clipped by 4 bases and J by 4 bases; unmatched bases: 9. Germline loops: CDR1 SGHAT, CDR2 FQNNGV. The CDR3 has 16 residues. The CDR3 coding sequence is TGTGCCAGCAGCTATCGCGGGAGGGCCGACGCAGATACGCAGTATTTT. Its protein is CASSYRGRADADTQYF.

Remarks on this clonotype: Sequence at one end of the junction differs from germline and may be a read error. This chain connects TRBV4-3 to TRBJ2-7; D call uncertain. Germline CDR1 LGHNA, CDR2 YSLEER. The CDR3 runs 15 residues. The CDR3 sequence is CTSSQDSGTSYEQYF. DNA of the CDR3: TGCACCAGCAGCCAAGACTCCGGCACCTCCTACGAGCAGTACTTC.

This clonotype was found many times. The chain links TRBV15 to TRBJ2-1; D ambiguous. The CDR3 has 15 amino acids. CDR1 and CDR2 (germline): LNHNV, YYDKDF (reference sequence). Deletions cut 0 bases from V and 3 bases from J, with 9 bases between. This CDR3 is CATSRDLEVYNEQFF. Here the CDR3 DNA reads TGTGCCACCAGCAGAGATTTGGAAGTCTACAATGAGCAGTTCTTC.

A few counts support this clonotype. The chain combines TRBV7-9 with TRBJ2-2; a possible D gene is TRBD2 (5 bases). CDR1 SEHNR and CDR2 FQNEAQ come from the germline V gene (reference sequence). The CDR3 runs to 17 residues. V shed 1 base and J shed 4 bases, with 16 bases lying between them. CDR3 region: CASSLVSVGEGTGELFF. The CDR3 DNA sequence: TGTGCCAGCAGCTTAGTTTCGGTGGGAGAGGGCACCGGGGAGCTGTTTTTT. Variable domain in full (rest from reference TRBV7-9 and TRBJ2-2): DTGVSQNPRHKITKRGQNVTFRCDPISEHNRLYWYRQTLGQGPEFLTYFQNEAQLEKSRLLSDRFSAERPKGSFSTLEIQRTEQGDSAMYLCASSLVSVGEGTGELFFGEGSRLTVL.

This clonotype was picked up many times. The chain employs TRBV12-3 or TRBV12-4 and TRBJ2-1; 7 bases agree with TRBD2. Trimming took 6 bases from V and 7 from J; bases not matched to a gene: 3. CDR3 length: 12 residues. The CDR3 region is CASSSSGNEQFF. The CDR3 DNA reads TGTGCCAGCAGCTCTAGCGGTAATGAGCAGTTCTTC.

This clonotype was observed many times. The chain combines TRBV12-3 or TRBV12-4 with TRBJ1-1; D unclear. V lost 4 bases to trimming and J lost 11 bases, with 14 bases between them. The CDR3 length is 12 residues. In nucleotides, the CDR3 is TGTGCCAGCAGTTCGGGCAGTGTGTATGCTTTCTTT. Translating gives CASSSGSVYAFF.